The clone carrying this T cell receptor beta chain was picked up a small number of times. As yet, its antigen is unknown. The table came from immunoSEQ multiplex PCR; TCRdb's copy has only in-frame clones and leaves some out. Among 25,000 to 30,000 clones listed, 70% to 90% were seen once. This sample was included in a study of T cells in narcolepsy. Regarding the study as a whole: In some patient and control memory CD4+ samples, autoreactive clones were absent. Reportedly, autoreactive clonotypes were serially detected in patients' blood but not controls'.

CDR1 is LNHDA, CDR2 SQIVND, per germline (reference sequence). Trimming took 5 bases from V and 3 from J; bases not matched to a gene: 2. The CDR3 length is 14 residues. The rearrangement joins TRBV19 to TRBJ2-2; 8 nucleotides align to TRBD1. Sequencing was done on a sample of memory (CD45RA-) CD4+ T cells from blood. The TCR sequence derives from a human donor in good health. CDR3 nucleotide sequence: TGTGCCAGTAGTGACAGGGGTGACACCGGGGAGCTGTTTTTT. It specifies CASSDRGDTGELFF.